This T cell receptor beta chain was sequenced in a study of T cells in Graves' hyperthyroidism and ophthalmopathy. At least 3 on the Clinical Activity Score was recorded for ophthalmopathy patients, who also had NOSPECS grade at least 4 and duration under 3 months. Diagnoses were established using clinical symptoms, serum thyroxine and TRAb, thyroid ultrasound and orbital computed tomography. V shed 5 bases and J 7 bases; nucleotides not matched to a gene: 11. CDR1 is SGHTA, CDR2 FQGTGA, per germline. The CDR3 has 14 residues. This clonotype has a count of ten or more. The target antigen is unknown. The source material, RNA transcripts, was used to amplify TCR beta CDR3 regions. TCR CDR3 regions were first amplified by RT-PCR with HTBI primers. TCRdb called the multiplex PCR reads again in MiXCR, with one record for every CDR3 protein. This sample has about 480,000 distinct CDR3 sequences, with about 20% found just once.

Regarding the study as a whole: Ophthalmopathy, as predicted by the model, came a median about six months after the prediction. The authors' 13 V-J model separated ophthalmopathy from stable hyperthyroidism.

The sequence was collected from a woman in her 70s with Graves' ophthalmopathy. The sequenced sample consisted of blood. The chain links TRBV7-3 to TRBJ2-7, with 7 positions matching TRBD2. DNA of the CDR3: TGTGCCAGCAGCCCGGGGAGCGGGAATATTGAGCAGTACTTC. Translating it yields CASSPGSGNIEQYF.